Here is one T cell receptor (beta chain) with its context. Antigen: not known. The CDR3 covers 14 residues. The V end lost 1 base, the J end lost 6 bases, and 12 bases lay between the germline ends. Looked up from germline, CDR1 is SGHTA and CDR2 is FQGNSA. The source of the sample is a study of Graves' ophthalmopathy and Graves' hyperthyroidism. RNA transcripts were the template, and TCR beta CDR3 regions were amplified from them. Second-round multiplex PCR came after a first-round RT-PCR that employed HTBI primers. Each CDR3 protein gets one entry after TCRdb re-called the multiplex PCR reads with MiXCR. The table records about 160,000 distinct CDR3 sequences, about 40% of them present only once. General study results and limits: As the model predicted ophthalmopathy progression, it achieved a sensitivity of 65% to 71% and a specificity of about 78%.

This rearrangement joins TRBV7-2 to TRBJ1-1; the D is unclear. The TCR comes from a woman between 35 and 50 years old with Graves' ophthalmopathy. Sequencing was carried out using peripheral blood. As DNA, the CDR3 is TGTGCCAGCAGCTTAGAAAGTCCTATGTCTGAAGCTTTCTTT. Protein product: CASSLESPMSEAFF.